Listed here are 16 T cell receptor beta chains from one sample, sequenced in a study of T cells after posttransplantation cyclophosphamide. Clones were read by immunoSEQ multiplex PCR, and TCRdb kept only the in-frame ones, dropping some. The sample lists approximately 21,000 clones; roughly 98% were seen once. Sequenced input: naive CD8+ T cells sorted from PBMCs. These receptor sequences come from a man aged 40-55 years in good health, CMV-negative, and a related stem cell transplant donor.

This clone was seen a single time. The V and J genes are TRBV15 and TRBJ2-7; TRBD2 matches 9 bases. The ends lost 3 bases at V and 4 bases at J; junction bases unmatched: 4. This CDR3 has 14 amino acids. Germline V gene sequence: CDR1 LNHNV, CDR2 YYDKDF (reference sequence). The CDR3 region has the DNA TGTGCCACCAGCAGTAGCGGGAGAGGGTACGAGCAGTACTTC. Translated: CATSSSGRGYEQYF.

This chain uses TRBV27 with TRBJ1-1, with TRBD1 as a possible D gene (5 bases). Trimming pared 3 bases from V and 4 bases from J, leaving 9 bases between. This CDR3 spans 13 amino acids. From germline, CDR1 is MNHEY and CDR2 SMNVEV (reference sequence). The CDR3 bases are TGTGCCAGCAGTTTGGGGGGGGGCACTGAAGCTTTCTTT. It is translated as CASSLGGGTEAFF.

J is TRBJ1-2 and V is TRBV7-9, with a tentative D call TRBD1 (6 bases). From germline, CDR1 is SEHNR and CDR2 FQNEAQ (reference sequence). This CDR3 region has 17 residues. Between the trimmed V and J ends, which lost 4 bases and 4 bases, there was a span of 22 bases. CDR3 in DNA: TGTGCCAGCAGCTCGTACTCACAGGGACCCGCGGGCTATGGCTACACCTTC. This codes for CASSSYSQGPAGYGYTF. The full variable domain, rest sourced from reference TRBV7-9 and TRBJ1-2, is DTGVSQNPRHKITKRGQNVTFRCDPISEHNRLYWYRQTLGQGPEFLTYFQNEAQLEKSRLLSDRFSAERPKGSFSTLEIQRTEQGDSAMYLCASSSYSQGPAGYGYTFGSGTRLTVV.

V and J are TRBV5-4 and TRBJ2-5; tentatively, D is TRBD2 (6 bases). Gene TRBJ2-7 matches the end of the DNA better, so the J call may be wrong. The CDR3 consists of 16 residues. Germline CDR1 SGHNT, CDR2 YYREEE (reference sequence). The chain's CDR3 is CASSYYDRQGGYEQYF. In DNA form, the CDR3 reads TGTGCCAGCAGCTACTATGACCGCCAGGGAGGCTACGAGCAGTACTTC.

The chain couples TRBV6-6 to TRBJ1-5, with TRBD1 matching 8 bases. With 6 bases clipped from V and 3 bases from J, the junction kept 4 bases outside the gene matches. This CDR3 has 14 residues. CDR1 is MNHNY and CDR2 is SVGAGI in the germline V gene (reference sequence). As DNA, the CDR3 is TGTGCCAGCAGCCGGACAGGGACCAATCAGCCCCAGCATTTT. Amino acids: CASSRTGTNQPQHF.

V is TRBV19 and J is TRBJ2-5; the D gene is possibly TRBD1 (5 bases). The J call may not be correct, given that the DNA end is closer to TRBJ2-7. Germline V CDR1 and CDR2: LNHDA, SQIVND (reference sequence). CDR3 length: 15 amino acids. The CDR3 reads CATTSPDSFCYEQYF. CDR3 DNA: TGTGCCACCACATCCCCCGACAGCTTTTGCTACGAGCAGTACTTC.

This clone was detected only once. The gene calls are TRBV5-4 and TRBJ2-1, with TRBD1 identical over 8 bases. There are 15 residues in the CDR3. The V gene's germline CDR1 is SGHNT and CDR2 YYREEE (reference sequence). The J segment lost 4 bases and the V segment lost 4 bases, leaving 7 bases of the junction unmatched. CDR3 residues: CASSPWTGPYNEQFF. CDR3 bases: TGTGCCAGCAGCCCATGGACAGGGCCGTACAATGAGCAGTTCTTC. The variable domain in full, completed from reference TRBV5-4 and TRBJ2-1, reads ETGVTQSPTHLIKTRGQQVTLRCSSQSGHNTVSWYQQALGQGPQFIFQYYREEENGRGNFPPRFSGLQFPNYSSELNVNALELDDSALYLCASSPWTGPYNEQFFGPGTRLTVL.

The chain employs TRBV29-1 and TRBJ2-2, with D possibly matching TRBD2 (6 bases). Trimming pared 1 base from V and 6 bases from J, leaving 9 bases between. The CDR3 is made up of 13 amino acids. The germline gives CDR1 SQVTM, CDR2 ANQGSEA. CDR3 sequence: CSVEAGVAGELFF. The DNA for the CDR3 is TGCAGCGTTGAAGCGGGAGTGGCCGGGGAGCTGTTTTTT.

This chain connects TRBV14 to TRBJ1-1; 8 positions match TRBD1. The V segment lost 4 bases and the J segment 3 bases; nucleotides outside the gene matches: 7. Germline assignment: CDR1 SGHDN and CDR2 FVKESK. The CDR3 has 15 residues. The CDR3 region has the DNA TGTGCCAGCAGCCCGAACAGGGGGAAGTACACTGAAGCTTTCTTT. Its protein product is CASSPNRGKYTEAFF.

The chain couples TRBV19 to TRBJ2-7, with 7 bases that match TRBD2. Per the germline V gene, CDR1 is LNHDA and CDR2 is SQIVND (reference sequence). Trimming removed 6 bases from V and 2 bases from J; junction bases left unmatched: 4. CDR3 size: 13 residues. The CDR3 is CASSPGGAYEQYF. The DNA for the CDR3 is TGTGCCAGTAGCCCTGGGGGGGCCTACGAGCAGTACTTC.

V and J are TRBV27 and TRBJ2-1; D is perhaps TRBD1 (5 bases). V was trimmed by 3 bases and J by 10 bases, leaving 22 bases between them. Germline values: CDR1 MNHEY, CDR2 SMNVEV (reference sequence). The CDR3 contains 16 residues. CDR3 region: CASSFRATNRGREQFF. Written as DNA, the CDR3 is TGTGCCAGCAGTTTCCGAGCTACTAATAGGGGAAGAGAGCAGTTCTTC.

The V call is TRBV2, the J call TRBJ2-7, with 10 bases matching TRBD2. V gave up 4 bases and J gave up 0 bases; unmatched junction bases: 6. There are 16 residues in the CDR3. Germline CDR1 and CDR2: SNHLY and FYNNEI. The CDR3 is CASSGWASGSSYEQYF. In nucleotides, the CDR3 is TGTGCCAGCAGTGGGTGGGCTAGCGGGAGCTCCTACGAGCAGTACTTC.

The V and J genes are TRBV9 and TRBJ1-1; D perhaps matches TRBD1 (5 bases). Trimming pared 0 bases from V and 1 base from J, leaving 16 bases between. The CDR3 has 17 amino acids. Germline V gives CDR1 SGDLS, CDR2 YYNGEE. The DNA of the CDR3 is TGTGCCAGCAGCGTAGGTCGGGGGAGTGACGCGAACACTGAAGCTTTCTTT. The encoded protein is CASSVGRGSDANTEAFF.

CDR3 DNA sequence: TGTGCCAGCAGTAGACATGGGGAGACCCAGTACTTC. This encodes CASSRHGETQYF. The V gene is TRBV2, the J gene TRBJ2-5; D is uncertain. The germline CDR1 and CDR2 sequences are SNHLY and FYNNEI. This CDR3 is 12 amino acids long. V lost 5 bases and J 5 bases, leaving 9 bases between the germline ends.

The J gene is TRBJ1-1, the V gene TRBV4-2, with D unclear. The CDR3 consists of 12 residues. Germline CDR1 reads LGHNA; CDR2 reads YNFKEQ. Trimming took off 3 bases at V and 1 base at J, with 3 bases between the two ends. CDR3 sequence reads: CASSHGNTEAFF. CDR3 in DNA: TGTGCCAGCAGCCACGGGAACACTGAAGCTTTCTTT.

The chain has TRBV7-2 and TRBJ2-7; weak D call: TRBD1 (6 bases). V was pared by 3 bases and J by 3 bases, with 15 bases between. Germline CDR1 and CDR2: SGHTA and FQGNSA. The length of the CDR3 is 15 residues. CDR3 region: CASSLLAQGRYEQYF. The CDR3 nucleotides are TGTGCCAGCAGCTTGCTGGCACAGGGTCGCTACGAGCAGTACTTC.